The 21 T cell receptor beta chains listed next were all sequenced from one sample in a study of molecular identifiers for immune sequencing clone quantification. TCRdb fed the PCR reads into MiXCR, producing one record per CDR3 protein. The sample lists around 460,000 distinct CDR3 sequences; about 25% were seen once. Sequenced sample: naive CD8+ T cells from blood, with Jurkat cell RNA spiked in. Subset noted: FACS-sorted CD8+CD4-CCR7+CD45RA+ naive T cells. Every receptor here comes from a human donor in good health. Some libraries in this study had Jurkat cell RNA spiked in.

V usage is TRBV7-6 and J usage is TRBJ2-2; D is unclear. The CDR3 covers 15 residues. Germline CDR1 SGHVS, CDR2 FNYEAQ. V was shortened by 3 bases and J by 6 bases, with 14 bases between the two germline ends. CDR3 residues: CASSLTAVRPGELFF. The CDR3 nucleotides read TGTGCCAGCAGCTTGACTGCGGTTCGGCCCGGGGAGCTGTTTTTT.

Worth noting for this clonotype: With a much larger clone just one base away, this may be a read error. This sequence joins TRBV4-1 and TRBJ2-2; D is unresolved. Germline V CDR1 and CDR2: MGHRA, YSYEKL. The CDR3 covers 14 residues. Written as DNA, the CDR3 is TGCGCCAGCAGCTTCGGGTCGAACACCAGGGAGCTGTTTTTT. This translates into CASSFGSNTRELFF.

This clonotype has at least ten counts. The chain employs TRBV30 and TRBJ2-3; 10 nucleotides line up with TRBD2. There are 14 residues in the CDR3. The V and J ends lost 5 bases and 5 bases, in that order; junction bases with no gene match: 7. Germline CDR1 reads GTSNPN; CDR2 reads SVGIG (reference sequence). CDR3: CAWGSSGSQDTQYF. CDR3 in DNA: TGTGCCTGGGGATCTAGCGGGAGTCAAGATACGCAGTATTTT.

This clonotype has only a few counts. This chain connects TRBV4-2 to TRBJ2-7; 9 nucleotides match TRBD2. The J segment lost 2 bases and the V segment lost 1 base, leaving 6 bases of the junction unmatched. Germline lookup yields CDR1 LGHNA and CDR2 YNFKEQ. The CDR3 is made up of 16 amino acids. This CDR3 reads CASSQATSGSTYEQYF. As DNA, the CDR3 is TGTGCCAGCAGCCAAGCGACTAGCGGAAGCACCTACGAGCAGTACTTC.

In the case of this clonotype: A much larger clone lies one base from this, so it may be a read error. CDR3 sequence: CASSSAAAGGGKNIQYF. The CDR3 DNA follows: TGTGCCAGCTCCTCAGCGGCGGCGGGAGGAGGCAAAAACATTCAGTACTTC. V gene TRBV18 combines with J gene TRBJ2-4; TRBD2 aligns across 8 bases. V shed 6 bases, J shed 3 bases, and the junction held 13 bases outside the gene matches. Germline lookup yields CDR1 KGHSH and CDR2 LQKENI. The length of the CDR3 is 17 residues.

The genes are TRBV6-2 or TRBV6-3 and TRBJ2-7; 9 positions agree with TRBD1. The CDR3 consists of 15 residues. V trimming: 8 bases; J trimming: 0 bases; junction bases outside the gene matches: 8. Per germline, CDR1 MNHEY and CDR2 SVGEGT. Here the CDR3 DNA reads TGTGCCAGCGGCACCGGGACAGGGCTCTCCTACGAGCAGTACTTC. Translated, it gives CASGTGTGLSYEQYF.

This sequence joins TRBV20-1 and TRBJ2-1; possibly TRBD2 for D (5 bases). The CDR3 covers 15 residues. The V and J ends lost 6 bases and 1 base respectively, with 16 bases between them. Germline CDR1 reads DFQATT; CDR2 reads SNEGSKA (reference sequence). The CDR3 here is CSALDPGGSYNEQFF. The CDR3, as DNA: TGCAGTGCCCTGGACCCCGGAGGTTCCTACAATGAGCAGTTCTTC.

This clonotype was recorded many times. V and J are TRBV27 and TRBJ2-3, with D perhaps TRBD1 (6 bases). There are 14 residues in the CDR3. V was cut by 3 bases and J by 1 base, with 8 bases left in between. The germline V gene encodes CDR1 MNHEY and CDR2 SMNVEV (reference sequence). CDR3 region: CASSLDRGTDTQYF. Written as DNA, the CDR3 is TGTGCCAGCAGTTTGGACAGAGGCACAGATACGCAGTATTTT.

Remarks on this clonotype: Germline and junction disagree at one end, which may indicate a read error. This CDR3 is CASSYSDGRTTDTQYF. CDR3 DNA: TGTGCCAGCAGTTATTCTGACGGGAGGACCACAGATACACAGTATTTT. The V call is TRBV6-6, the J call TRBJ2-3, with TRBD2 matching over 7 bases. In germline, CDR1 is MNHNY, CDR2 SVGAGI (reference sequence). The CDR3 sequence is 16 residues long.

The chain links TRBV4-2 to TRBJ1-5; D not resolved. CDR1 is LGHNA and CDR2 is YNFKEQ in the germline V gene. The CDR3 consists of 15 residues. With 3 bases removed from V and 0 bases from J, the gap between germline ends came to 9 bases. CDR3: CASSQYYDSNQPQHF. The CDR3 DNA reads TGTGCCAGCAGCCAGTACTACGATAGCAATCAGCCCCAGCATTTT.

The chain has TRBV4-3 and TRBJ2-1, with TRBD2 identical over 10 bases. The ends lost 1 base at V and 3 bases at J; junction bases unmatched: 6. Per the germline V gene, CDR1 is LGHNA and CDR2 is YSLEER. The length of the CDR3 is 17 residues. CDR3 amino acids: CASSQGKAGGNYNEQFF. The CDR3 nucleotides read TGCGCCAGCAGCCAAGGAAAAGCGGGAGGGAACTACAATGAGCAGTTCTTC.

In its sample, this clonotype was seen a few times. This sequence joins TRBV20-1 and TRBJ1-4; D is uncertain. Germline CDR1 is DFQATT and CDR2 is SNEGSKA (reference sequence). V was shortened by 0 bases and J by 2 bases, with 13 bases between the two germline ends. This CDR3 contains 16 residues. CDR3 coding DNA: TGCAGTGCTAGAGATCGCGAGGGTAGTACTAATGAAAAACTGTTTTTT. The encoded protein is CSARDREGSTNEKLFF.

The genes are TRBV7-9 and TRBJ2-5; TRBD2 agrees at 8 bases. J was trimmed by 4 bases and V by 9 bases; bases with no gene match: 16. Germline CDR1 SEHNR, CDR2 FQNEAQ (reference sequence). This CDR3 is built from 16 residues. The CDR3 DNA reads as TGTGCCAGTCCCCCCGCGACAGCGGGGGCAGGAGAGACCCAGTACTTC. Amino acids: CASPPATAGAGETQYF.

The genes are TRBV30 and TRBJ2-1, with a possible D match to TRBD2 (5 bases). This CDR3 region has 13 residues. Trimming took 2 bases from V and 4 from J, leaving 9 bases between them. The V gene's germline CDR1 is GTSNPN and CDR2 SVGIG (reference sequence). CDR3: CAWSFGDYNEQFF. CDR3 bases: TGTGCCTGGAGTTTCGGGGATTACAATGAGCAGTTCTTC.

There are many counts of this clonotype. Written as DNA, the CDR3 is TGCAGTGCTAGATCGGGGGTCTACGAGCAGTACTTC. Amino acids: CSARSGVYEQYF. The V call is TRBV20-1, the J call TRBJ2-7; weak D call: TRBD2 (6 bases). The germline gives CDR1 DFQATT, CDR2 SNEGSKA (reference sequence). V was shortened by 2 bases and J by 3 bases, with 8 bases between the two germline ends. This CDR3 has 12 amino acids.

This chain uses TRBV6-1 with TRBJ1-1; weak D call: TRBD1 (5 bases). The CDR3 consists of 14 residues. Trimming cost V 10 bases and J 5 bases, with 20 bases left between them. Germline CDR1 and CDR2: MNHNS and SASEGT. CDR3 protein: CANTPSGAGTEAFF. The CDR3 DNA sequence: TGTGCCAACACCCCGAGTGGGGCTGGGACTGAAGCTTTCTTT.

Worth noting for this clonotype: One end of the junction does not line up with germline, which may come from a read error. The chain employs TRBV20-1 and TRBJ2-7; 12 nucleotides agree with TRBD2. Germline values: CDR1 DFQATT, CDR2 SNEGSKA (reference sequence). The CDR3 spans 13 residues. The chain's CDR3 is CNARLAGEHEQYF. Written as DNA, the CDR3 is TGCAATGCTAGACTAGCGGGGGAACACGAGCAGTACTTC.

There are many counts of this clonotype. The rearrangement uses TRBV11-2 and TRBJ2-7; a weak D match, TRBD2 (5 bases). CDR1 is SGHAT and CDR2 is FQNNGV in the germline V gene. V lost 3 bases and J 7 bases, leaving 10 bases between the germline ends. The CDR3 sequence is 12 residues long. For the CDR3, the DNA is TGTGCCAGCAGCTTCAGTCCGGGGGAGCAGTACTTC. It codes for CASSFSPGEQYF.

CDR3 sequence: CASKPGTGELFF. CDR3 bases: TGTGCCAGCAAACCCGGTACCGGGGAGCTGTTTTTT. The V call is TRBV27, the J call TRBJ2-2; D gene uncertain. Germline-derived CDR1 and CDR2 are MNHEY and SMNVEV (reference sequence). V was clipped by 7 bases and J by 5 bases, with 8 bases between them. The CDR3 spans 12 residues.

For this clonotype: This may be a read error: a much more frequent sequence differs by one nucleotide. The chain employs TRBV29-1 and TRBJ2-5; 7 bases are a match to TRBD2. The germline CDR1 and CDR2 sequences are SQVTM and ANQGSEA. CDR3 length equals 13 residues. CDR3 DNA sequence: TGCAGCGTTTGCCCTGGACTAGAAGAGACCCAGCACTTC. Translating gives CSVCPGLEETQHF. The full variable domain, with the rest looked up from reference TRBV29-1 and TRBJ2-5, is SAVISQKPSRDICQRGTSLTIQCQVDSQVTMMFWYRQQPGQSLTLIATANQGSEATYESGFVIDKFPISRPNLTFSTLTVSNMSPEDSSIYLCSVCPGLEETQHFGPGTRLLVL.

This clonotype occurred once. A much bigger clone sits one base away, suggesting this may be a read error. This rearrangement joins TRBV6-2 or TRBV6-3 to TRBJ2-3, with D hard to call. The CDR3 runs 17 residues. V was trimmed by 4 bases and J by 3 bases, leaving 20 bases between them. Germline V lookup: CDR1 MNHEY, CDR2 SVGEGT. This CDR3 reads CASSCSIPLGDTDTQYF. DNA of the CDR3: TGTGCCAGCAGTTGCTCGATCCCATTGGGCGATACAGATACGCAGTATTTT.